Detailed here is one T cell receptor beta chain. Its antigen is as yet unknown. Germline CDR1 reads KGHSH; CDR2 reads LQKENI. The CDR3 sequence is 16 residues long. The data belong to a study of T cells expressing NK-cell markers. Study-wide background: Each TCR beta repertoire originated in sorted T cells that were CD3+CD56+NKG2C+, CD3+CD56+NKG2C- or CD3+CD56-NKG2C+. Study-wide results and caveats: In roughly six donors, dominant CD3+CD56+NKG2C+ clonotypes ranked among the top 10 CD8+ clonotypes. Dominance of the CD3+CD56-NKG2C+ fraction by these clonotypes also held in several donors. The study left the HCMV specificity of expanded NKG2C+ T cell clones unresolved.

Using the 5' RACE reads, TCRdb records one entry per CDR3 protein without DNA. This sample's table reports over 250,000 distinct CDR3 sequences. The sequencing sample was made of blood T cells: a sorted CD56 or NKG2C T cell subset, CD4+ or CD8+ T cells, or bulk PBMC T cells (not recorded which). The chain has TRBV18 and TRBJ1-5; there is no DNA to check the TCRdb D call of TRBD1. The sequence derives from a woman between 18 and 69 years old in good health. CDR3 region: CASSPPGTGSSQPQHF.